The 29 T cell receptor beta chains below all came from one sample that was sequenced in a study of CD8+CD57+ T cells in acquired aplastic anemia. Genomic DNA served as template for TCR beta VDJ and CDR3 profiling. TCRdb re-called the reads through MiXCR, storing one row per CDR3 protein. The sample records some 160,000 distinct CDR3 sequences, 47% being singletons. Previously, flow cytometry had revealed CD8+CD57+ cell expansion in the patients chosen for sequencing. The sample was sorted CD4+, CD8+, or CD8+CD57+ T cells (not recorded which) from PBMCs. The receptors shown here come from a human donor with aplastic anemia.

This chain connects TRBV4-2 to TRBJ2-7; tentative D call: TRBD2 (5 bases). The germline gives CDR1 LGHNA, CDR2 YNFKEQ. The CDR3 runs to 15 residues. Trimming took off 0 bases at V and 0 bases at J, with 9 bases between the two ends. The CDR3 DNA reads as TGTGCCAGCAGCCAAGATGTGAGGGACTCCTACGAGCAGTACTTC. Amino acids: CASSQDVRDSYEQYF.

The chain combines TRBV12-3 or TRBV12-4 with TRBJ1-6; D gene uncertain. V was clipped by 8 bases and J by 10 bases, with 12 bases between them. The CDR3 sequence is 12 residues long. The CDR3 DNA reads TGTGCCAGCCTCGACGGTGGATCACCCCTCCACTTT. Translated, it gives CASLDGGSPLHF.

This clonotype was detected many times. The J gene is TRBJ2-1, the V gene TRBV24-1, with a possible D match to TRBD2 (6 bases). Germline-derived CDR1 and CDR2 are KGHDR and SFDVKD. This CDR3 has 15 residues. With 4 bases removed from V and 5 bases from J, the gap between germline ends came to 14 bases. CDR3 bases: TGTGCCACCAGTGACCGGGACTGGTACAACAATGAGCAGTTCTTC. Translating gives CATSDRDWYNNEQFF.

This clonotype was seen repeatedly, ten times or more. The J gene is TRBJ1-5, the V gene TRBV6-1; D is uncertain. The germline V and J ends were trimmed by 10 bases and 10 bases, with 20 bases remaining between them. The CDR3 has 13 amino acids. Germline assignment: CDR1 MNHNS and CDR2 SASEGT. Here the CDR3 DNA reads TGTGCCACCCACCCCCAGGACTCAACACCCCAGCATTTT. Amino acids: CATHPQDSTPQHF.

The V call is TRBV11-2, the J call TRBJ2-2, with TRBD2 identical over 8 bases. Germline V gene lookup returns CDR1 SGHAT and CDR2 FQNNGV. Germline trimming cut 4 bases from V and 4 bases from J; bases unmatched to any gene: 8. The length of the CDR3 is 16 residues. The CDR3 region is CASSSRGGSLTGELFF. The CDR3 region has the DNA TGTGCCAGCAGCTCCCGGGGGGGGTCACTCACCGGGGAGCTGTTTTTT. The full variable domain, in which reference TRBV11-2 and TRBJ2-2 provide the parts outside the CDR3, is EAGVAQSPRYKIIEKRQSVAFWCNPISGHATLYWYQQILGQGPKLLIQFQNNGVVDDSQLPKDRFSAERLKGVDSTLKIQPAKLEDSAVYLCASSSRGGSLTGELFFGEGSRLTVL.

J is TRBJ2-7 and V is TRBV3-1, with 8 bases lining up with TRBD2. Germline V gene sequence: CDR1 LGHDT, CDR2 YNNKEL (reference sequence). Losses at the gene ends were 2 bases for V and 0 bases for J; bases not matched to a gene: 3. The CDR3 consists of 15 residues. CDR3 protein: CASSQPSGGSYEQYF. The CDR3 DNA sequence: TGTGCCAGCAGCCAACCAAGCGGGGGCTCCTACGAGCAGTACTTC.

The CDR3 DNA reads TGCAGTGCTTTGGCCGACTTTAACTATGGCTACACCTTC. Residues: CSALADFNYGYTF. V and J are TRBV20-1 and TRBJ1-2; D ambiguous. This CDR3 has 13 amino acids. Per germline, CDR1 DFQATT and CDR2 SNEGSKA (reference sequence). V was trimmed by 5 bases and J by 1 base, leaving 11 bases between them.

In nucleotides, the CDR3 is TGTGCCATCAGTGATGCCAGGGGGGCTCGCGAGCAGTACTTC. Translated: CAISDARGAREQYF. This chain connects TRBV10-3 to TRBJ2-7; TRBD1 is a possible D gene (7 bases). V lost 3 bases, J lost 6 bases, and 15 bases lay in between. CDR1 and CDR2 from the germline V gene are ENHRY and SYGVKD. CDR3 length: 14 residues.

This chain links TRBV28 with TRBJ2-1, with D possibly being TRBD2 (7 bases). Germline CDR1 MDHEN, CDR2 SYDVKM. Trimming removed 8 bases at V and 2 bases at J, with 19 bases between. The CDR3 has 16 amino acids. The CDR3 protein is CASFPTGGYPYNEQFF. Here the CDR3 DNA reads TGTGCCAGCTTTCCCACGGGGGGCTATCCCTACAATGAGCAGTTCTTC.

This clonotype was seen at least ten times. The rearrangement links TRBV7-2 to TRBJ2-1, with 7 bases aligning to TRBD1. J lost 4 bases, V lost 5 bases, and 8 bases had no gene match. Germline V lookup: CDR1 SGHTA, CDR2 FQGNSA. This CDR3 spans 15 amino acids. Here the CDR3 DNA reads TGTGCCAGCAGCAACCGGGACAGAGGATACAATGAGCAGTTCTTC. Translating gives CASSNRDRGYNEQFF.

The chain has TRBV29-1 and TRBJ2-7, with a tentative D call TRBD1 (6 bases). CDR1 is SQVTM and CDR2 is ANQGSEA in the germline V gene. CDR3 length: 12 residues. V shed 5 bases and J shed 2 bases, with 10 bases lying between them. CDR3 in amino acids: CSVRTATYEQYF. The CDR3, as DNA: TGCAGCGTTCGGACAGCAACCTACGAGCAGTACTTC.

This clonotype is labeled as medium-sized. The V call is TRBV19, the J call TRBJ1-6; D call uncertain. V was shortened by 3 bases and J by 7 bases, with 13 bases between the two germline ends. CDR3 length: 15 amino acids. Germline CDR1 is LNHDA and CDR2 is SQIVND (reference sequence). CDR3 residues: CASSMSSGDNSPLHF. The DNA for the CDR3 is TGTGCCAGTAGTATGTCCTCGGGAGACAATTCACCCCTCCACTTT. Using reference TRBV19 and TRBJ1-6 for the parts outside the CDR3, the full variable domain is DGGITQSPKYLFRKEGQNVTLSCEQNLNHDAMYWYRQDPGQGLRLIYYSQIVNDFQKGDIAEGYSVSREKKESFPLTVTSAQKNPTAFYLCASSMSSGDNSPLHFGNGTRLTVT.

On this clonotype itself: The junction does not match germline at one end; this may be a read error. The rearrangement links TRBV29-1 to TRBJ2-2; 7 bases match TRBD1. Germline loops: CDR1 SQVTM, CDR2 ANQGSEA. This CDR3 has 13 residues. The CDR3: CTAKGASTGELSF. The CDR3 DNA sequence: TGCACGGCGAAGGGGGCGAGTACCGGGGAGCTGTCTTTT.

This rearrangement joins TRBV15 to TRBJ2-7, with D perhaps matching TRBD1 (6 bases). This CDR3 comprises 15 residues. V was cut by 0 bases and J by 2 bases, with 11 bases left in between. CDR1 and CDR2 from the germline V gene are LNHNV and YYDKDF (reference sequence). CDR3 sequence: CATSREGAGTYEQYF. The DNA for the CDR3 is TGTGCCACCAGCAGAGAGGGGGCAGGGACCTACGAGCAGTACTTC. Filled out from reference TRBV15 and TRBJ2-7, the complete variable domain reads DAMVIQNPRYQVTQFGKPVTLSCSQTLNHNVMYWYQQKSSQAPKLLFHYYDKDFNNEADTPDNFQSRRPNTSFCFLDIRSPGLGDTAMYLCATSREGAGTYEQYFGPGTRLTVT.

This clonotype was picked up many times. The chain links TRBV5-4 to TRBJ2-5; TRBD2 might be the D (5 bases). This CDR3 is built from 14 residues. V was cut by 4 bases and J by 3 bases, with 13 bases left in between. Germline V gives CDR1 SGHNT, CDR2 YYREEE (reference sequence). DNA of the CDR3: TGTGCCAGCAGCCCCCCCCGGGGTGAAGAGACCCAGTACTTC. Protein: CASSPPRGEETQYF.

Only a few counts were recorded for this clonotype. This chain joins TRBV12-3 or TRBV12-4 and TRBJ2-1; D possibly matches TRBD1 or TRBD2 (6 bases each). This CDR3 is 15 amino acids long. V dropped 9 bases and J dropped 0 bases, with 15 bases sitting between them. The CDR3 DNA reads TGTGCCAGTTACGGGGGCCGGAGCTCCTACAATGAGCAGTTCTTC. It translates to CASYGGRSSYNEQFF.

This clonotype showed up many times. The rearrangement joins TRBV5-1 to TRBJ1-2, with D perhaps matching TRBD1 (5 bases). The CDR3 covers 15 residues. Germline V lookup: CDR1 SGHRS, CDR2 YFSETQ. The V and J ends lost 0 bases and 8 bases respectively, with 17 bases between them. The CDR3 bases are TGCGCCAGCAGCTTGGGTACTTCTGACCGGGGGGGCTACACCTTC. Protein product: CASSLGTSDRGGYTF.

Here the CDR3 reads CATSRDGAGDQPQHF. The CDR3 coding sequence is TGTGCCACCAGCAGAGACGGGGCTGGGGATCAGCCCCAGCATTTT. The chain links TRBV15 to TRBJ1-5; D is possibly TRBD1 (5 bases). Germline-derived CDR1 and CDR2 are LNHNV and YYDKDF (reference sequence). The V gene lost 0 bases and the J gene lost 5 bases, with 11 bases spanning the gap. The length of the CDR3 is 15 residues.

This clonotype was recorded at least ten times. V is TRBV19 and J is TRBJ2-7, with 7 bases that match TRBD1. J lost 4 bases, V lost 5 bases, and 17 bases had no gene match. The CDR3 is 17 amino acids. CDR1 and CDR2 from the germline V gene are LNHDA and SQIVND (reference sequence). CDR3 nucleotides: TGTGCCAGTAGTGCCCAGACAGGGACGGGAACAATTTACGAGCAGTACTTC. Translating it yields CASSAQTGTGTIYEQYF.

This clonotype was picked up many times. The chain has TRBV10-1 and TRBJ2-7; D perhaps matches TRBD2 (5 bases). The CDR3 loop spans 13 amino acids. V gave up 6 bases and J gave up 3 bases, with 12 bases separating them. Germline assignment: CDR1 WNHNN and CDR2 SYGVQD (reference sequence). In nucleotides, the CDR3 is TGCGCCAGCAGCCTTAGCGAGAACTACGAGCAGTACTTC. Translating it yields CASSLSENYEQYF.

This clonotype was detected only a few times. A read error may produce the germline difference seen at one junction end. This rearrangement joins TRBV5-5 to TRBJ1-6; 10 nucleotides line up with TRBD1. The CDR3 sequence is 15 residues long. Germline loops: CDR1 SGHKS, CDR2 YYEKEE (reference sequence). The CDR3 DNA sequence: TGTGCCAGCAGCTCCCGGGACAGGGGTGATTCACCCCCCCACTTT. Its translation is CASSSRDRGDSPPHF. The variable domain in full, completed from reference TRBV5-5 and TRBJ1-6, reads DAGVTQSPTHLIKTRGQQVTLRCSPISGHKSVSWYQQVLGQGPQFIFQYYEKEERGRGNFPDRFSARQFPNYSSELNVNALLLGDSALYLCASSSRDRGDSPPHFGNGTRLTVT.

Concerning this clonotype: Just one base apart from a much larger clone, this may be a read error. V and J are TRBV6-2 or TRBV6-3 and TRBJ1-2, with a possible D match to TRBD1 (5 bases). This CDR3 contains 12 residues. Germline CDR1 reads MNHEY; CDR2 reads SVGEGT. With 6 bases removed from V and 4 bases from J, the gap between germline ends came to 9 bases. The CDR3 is CASSRGSYGYTF. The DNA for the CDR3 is TGTGCCAGCAGCCGGGGCAGCTATGGCTACACCTTC.

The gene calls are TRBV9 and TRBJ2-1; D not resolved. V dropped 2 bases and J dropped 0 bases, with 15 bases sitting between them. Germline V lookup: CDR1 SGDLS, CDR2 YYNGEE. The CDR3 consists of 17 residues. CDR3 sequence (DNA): TGTGCCAGCAGCGTGCAGGTAACGTCTACCTCCTACAATGAGCAGTTCTTC. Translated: CASSVQVTSTSYNEQFF.

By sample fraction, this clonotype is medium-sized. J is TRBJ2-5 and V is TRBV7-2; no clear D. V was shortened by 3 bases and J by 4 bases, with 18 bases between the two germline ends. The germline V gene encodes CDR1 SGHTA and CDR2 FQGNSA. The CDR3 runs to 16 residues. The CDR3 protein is CASSFVHSPYRETQYF. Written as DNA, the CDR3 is TGTGCCAGCAGCTTTGTACATAGTCCATATAGAGAGACCCAGTACTTC.

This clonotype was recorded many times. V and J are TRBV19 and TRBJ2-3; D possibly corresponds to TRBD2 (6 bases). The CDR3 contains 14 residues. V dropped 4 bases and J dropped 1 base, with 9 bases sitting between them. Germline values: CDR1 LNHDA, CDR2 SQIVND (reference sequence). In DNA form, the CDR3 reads TGTGCCAGTAGTAAGATAGCGGGCACAGATACGCAGTATTTT. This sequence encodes CASSKIAGTDTQYF. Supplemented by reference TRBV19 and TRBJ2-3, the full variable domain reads DGGITQSPKYLFRKEGQNVTLSCEQNLNHDAMYWYRQDPGQGLRLIYYSQIVNDFQKGDIAEGYSVSREKKESFPLTVTSAQKNPTAFYLCASSKIAGTDTQYFGPGTRLTVL.

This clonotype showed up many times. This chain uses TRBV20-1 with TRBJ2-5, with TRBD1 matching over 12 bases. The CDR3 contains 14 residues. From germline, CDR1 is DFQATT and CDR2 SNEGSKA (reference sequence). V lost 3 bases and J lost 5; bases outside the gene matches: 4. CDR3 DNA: TGCAGTGCTAGCGGGACAGGGGGCTTGGAGACCCAGTACTTC. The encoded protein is CSASGTGGLETQYF.

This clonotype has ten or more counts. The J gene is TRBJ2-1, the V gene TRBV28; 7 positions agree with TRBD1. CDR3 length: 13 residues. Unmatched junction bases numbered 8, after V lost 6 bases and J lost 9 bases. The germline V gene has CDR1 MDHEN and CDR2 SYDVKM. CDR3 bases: TGTGCCAGCAGCCGACAGGGCCCGGCTGAGCAGTTCTTC. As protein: CASSRQGPAEQFF.

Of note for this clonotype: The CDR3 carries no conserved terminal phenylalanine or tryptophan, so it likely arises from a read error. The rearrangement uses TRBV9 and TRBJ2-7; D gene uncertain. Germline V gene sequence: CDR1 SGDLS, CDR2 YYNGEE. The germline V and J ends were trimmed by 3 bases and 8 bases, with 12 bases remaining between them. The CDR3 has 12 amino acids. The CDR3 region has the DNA TGTGCCAGCAGCGGGGCGAATAGCCAGCAGTACCTC. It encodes CASSGANSQQYL.

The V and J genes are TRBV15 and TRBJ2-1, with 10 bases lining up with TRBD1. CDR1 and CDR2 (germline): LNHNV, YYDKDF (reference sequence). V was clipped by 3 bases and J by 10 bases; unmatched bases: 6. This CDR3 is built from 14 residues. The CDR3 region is CATSRTGGGREQFF. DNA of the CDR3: TGTGCCACCAGCAGGACAGGGGGCGGGAGAGAGCAGTTCTTC.